This passage covers 10 T cell receptor beta chains from one sample sequenced in a study of cytomegalovirus exposure and HLA in healthy donors. PCR employed 60 Vbeta and 13 Jbeta primers. Data came from immunoSEQ multiplex PCR; TCRdb stores just in-frame clones and leaves some out. Of about 300,000 clones detected, more than 80% appear once; the ten largest clones hold less than 4%. The source material was PBMCs. These receptors were taken from a man aged 35 to 55 in good health and CMV-seropositive.

The rearrangement joins TRBV28 to TRBJ1-2; 11 nucleotides agree with TRBD1. This CDR3 contains 15 residues. V gave up 6 bases and J gave up 4 bases; unmatched junction bases: 7. Germline V gene data show CDR1 as MDHEN and CDR2 as SYDVKM. The CDR3 sequence: CASSSSGTGGYGYTF. CDR3 in DNA: TGTGCCAGCAGCTCATCCGGGACAGGGGGCTATGGCTACACCTTC.

The V and J genes are TRBV4-1 and TRBJ2-3; TRBD2 agrees at 13 bases. The CDR3 length is 17 residues. The germline CDR1 and CDR2 sequences are MGHRA and YSYEKL. After removal of 1 base from V and 5 bases from J, the junction contained 6 bases not matched to a gene. The DNA for the CDR3 is TGCGCCAGCAGCCAAGTCACTAGCGGGAGGGATCAAGATACGCAGTATTTT. Translating it yields CASSQVTSGRDQDTQYF.

Concerning this clone: Other DNA sequences of this sample code for an identical CDR3. This sequence joins TRBV9 and TRBJ2-1; D not resolved. Germline values: CDR1 SGDLS, CDR2 YYNGEE. V lost 0 bases and J 0 bases, leaving 10 bases between the germline ends. This CDR3 has 16 amino acids. CDR3 DNA sequence: TGTGCCAGCAGCGTAGTCGGCGGCAGCTCCTACAATGAGCAGTTCTTC. Its protein is CASSVVGGSSYNEQFF.

This sequence joins TRBV5-1 and TRBJ2-1, with 9 nucleotides matching TRBD1. Germline CDR1 is SGHRS and CDR2 is YFSETQ. CDR3 length: 16 residues. J gave up 6 bases and V 0 bases, and 7 bases lay outside the gene matches. The CDR3 loop reads CASSLGPGQGINEQFF. The CDR3 DNA reads TGCGCCAGCAGCTTGGGTCCGGGACAGGGTATCAATGAGCAGTTCTTC. Full variable domain (outside the CDR3, taken from reference TRBV5-1 and TRBJ2-1): KAGVTQTPRYLIKTRGQQVTLSCSPISGHRSVSWYQQTPGQGLQFLFEYFSETQRNKGNFPGRFSGRQFSNSRSEMNVSTLELGDSALYLCASSLGPGQGINEQFFGPGTRLTVL.

The chain links TRBV27 to TRBJ2-7, with 7 bases that match TRBD2. Germline-derived CDR1 and CDR2 are MNHEY and SMNVEV (reference sequence). The CDR3 extends over 14 amino acids. The trim removed 10 bases at V and 3 bases at J, leaving 12 bases unmatched. The CDR3 DNA is TGTGCCATCCTTAAACTAGCGCCTCTCTACGAGCAGTACTTC. Amino acids: CAILKLAPLYEQYF.

This clone was recorded once. The DNA for the CDR3 is TGTGCCAGCTCACCGTTGGACAGGGGCGGATACGAGCAGTACTTC. Its translation: CASSPLDRGGYEQYF. The chain has TRBV18 and TRBJ2-7, with 9 bases lining up with TRBD1. The V gene's germline CDR1 is KGHSH and CDR2 LQKENI. This CDR3 has 15 residues. With V trimmed by 3 bases and J by 4 bases, 7 bases remained unmatched.

This clone was observed a handful of times. The rearrangement links TRBV6-5 to TRBJ2-7; 8 positions agree with TRBD1. Unmatched junction bases numbered 4, after V lost 6 bases and J lost 0 bases. The length of the CDR3 is 14 residues. Germline CDR1 is MNHEY and CDR2 is SVGAGI. The CDR3 DNA sequence: TGTGCCAGCAGCCTCGGACAGGGCTCCTACGAGCAGTACTTC. Protein sequence: CASSLGQGSYEQYF.

The gene calls are TRBV11-2 and TRBJ2-5; 8 positions agree with TRBD1. TRBJ2-7 matches the DNA end more closely, so the J call is doubtful. CDR1 is SGHAT and CDR2 is FQNNGV in the germline V gene. The CDR3 is made up of 14 amino acids. The CDR3 reads CASSPRTGTNEQYF. In DNA, the CDR3 is TGTGCCAGCAGCCCGAGGACAGGGACGAACGAGCAGTACTTC.

V and J are TRBV7-3 and TRBJ2-1, with D unresolved. Germline lookup yields CDR1 SGHTA and CDR2 FQGTGA. With 5 bases removed from V and 8 bases from J, the gap between germline ends came to 16 bases. CDR3 size: 14 residues. The CDR3, as DNA: TGTGCCAGCAGCCCCGACCCACTACTCGATGAGCAGTTCTTC. Translation: CASSPDPLLDEQFF.

This clone has just a few counts. The rearrangement joins TRBV29-1 to TRBJ1-1; D is unclear. The germline V gene encodes CDR1 SQVTM and CDR2 ANQGSEA. V was cut by 7 bases and J by 0 bases, with 15 bases left in between. The CDR3 length is 14 residues. The CDR3 is CSAGLARMNTEAFF. CDR3 bases: TGCAGCGCCGGTCTAGCCAGGATGAACACTGAAGCTTTCTTT.